The rows below give T cell receptor beta chains drawn from one sample of a study of blood T cell repertoires in COVID-19. Produced via immunoSEQ multiplex PCR; TCRdb's table is partial and in-frame only. The sample yields 150,000 to 200,000 clones, more than 85% seen once. Sample: peripheral blood. All receptors come from a woman aged 55-70 years with COVID-19, enrolled during active disease. Each CDR3 is given with its conserved first and last residue. D genes are given only for firm matches. Size is stated for part of the rows, as once, few or many counts, or as a class when the clone is expanded.

V gene	clone size	J gene	CDR3 length	D gene	CDR3 DNA	CDR3 protein
TRBV19	NA	TRBJ1-2	14	TRBD1	TGTGCCAGTAGTACAGAGGGACAGAACTATGGCTACACCTTC	CASSTEGQNYGYTF
TRBV4-2	NA	TRBJ2-3	12	NA	TGTGCCAGCAGCGCCCGGGGGGCTGCGCAGTATTTT	CASSARGAAQYF
TRBV7-9	NA	TRBJ2-3	14	TRBD1	TGTGCCAGCAGCCATCTAGGGGGCCTAGATACGCAGTATTTT	CASSHLGGLDTQYF
TRBV14	NA	TRBJ1-3	15	NA	TGTGCCAGCAGCCAAGTCGCGATCTCTGGAAACACCATATATTTT	CASSQVAISGNTIYF
TRBV9	NA	TRBJ1-1	19	NA	TGTGCCAGCAGCGTAGGGACCGGGACATCGGCAGGTTGGGACACTGAAGCTTTCTTT	CASSVGTGTSAGWDTEAFF
TRBV20-1	NA	TRBJ1-1	11	TRBD1	TGCAGTGCTAGGGAACAGGGGAAGGCTTTCTTT	CSAREQGKAFF
TRBV6-5	NA	TRBJ1-1	15	TRBD1	TGTGCCAGCAGCTCAACCAGGACAGCAGGGGGGAAAGCTTTCTTT	CASSSTRTAGGKAFF
TRBV2	NA	TRBJ2-5	14	NA	TGTGCCAGCAGCCGCCGGGGGATGCAAGAGACCCAGTACTTC	CASSRRGMQETQYF
TRBV4-3	once	TRBJ2-5	15	NA	TGCGCCAGCAGCCATCAGGTCGAGTTGCAAGAGACCCAGTACTTC	CASSHQVELQETQYF
TRBV7-9	NA	TRBJ1-2	16	TRBD1	TGTGCCAGCAGCTTCGACAGGGGGCGCAGAGGCTATGGCTACACCTTC	CASSFDRGRRGYGYTF
TRBV7-9	once	TRBJ1-6	17	NA	TGTGCCAGCAGCCGAGGTACTCGGGGTCGAGTGAATTCACCCCTCCACTTT	CASSRGTRGRVNSPLHF
TRBV28	NA	TRBJ2-1	16	TRBD2	TGTGCCAGCAGTACGACTAGCGGGGGATCCTACAATGAGCAGTTCTTC	CASSTTSGGSYNEQFF
TRBV2	NA	TRBJ1-6	15	NA	TGTGCCAGCAGTGTCGGCCAGACGGGAAATTCACCCCTCCACTTT	CASSVGQTGNSPLHF
TRBV6-6	NA	TRBJ1-5	15	TRBD1	TGTGCCAGCAGTGACAGGGGGCGCGTCGATCAGCCCCAGCATTTT	CASSDRGRVDQPQHF
TRBV27	NA	TRBJ2-1	14	NA	TGTGCCAGCAGCTCCTCCCGCCGCACAGGAGAGCAGTTCTTC	CASSSSRRTGEQFF
TRBV29-1	NA	TRBJ2-3	14	TRBD2	TGCAGCGAGGCGCGGGGGGGCGGCACAGATACGCAGTATTTT	CSEARGGGTDTQYF
TRBV19	NA	TRBJ1-1	13	NA	TGTGCCAGCGGTGGGCAAACGAGCACTGAAGCTTTCTTT	CASGGQTSTEAFF
TRBV18	NA	TRBJ1-5	15	NA	TGTGCCAGCTCACTGAATGGACACGGCAATCAGCCCCAGCATTTT	CASSLNGHGNQPQHF
TRBV9	NA	TRBJ1-2	20	TRBD1	TGTGCCAGCAGCGTAGAAGCCCGGGAGAACTTCGACAGGGGCGCCTATGGCTACACCTTC	CASSVEARENFDRGAYGYTF
TRBV19	NA	TRBJ2-3	17	TRBD2	TGTGCCAGTAGTATCACGGGACTAGCGGGGGGCACAGATACGCAGTATTTT	CASSITGLAGGTDTQYF